The 32 T cell receptor beta chains given below trace back to one sample, sequenced in a study of cytomegalovirus exposure and HLA in healthy donors. Researchers ran the PCR with 60 Vbeta and 13 Jbeta primers. The method was immunoSEQ multiplex PCR; TCRdb's version includes in-frame clones alone and lacks a portion of them. The sample contains around 150,000 clones, 70% to 80% of which appear only once. The sequencing input was PBMCs. Receptors originate from a man in his forties in good health and CMV-seropositive.

This clone has just one count. The rearrangement links TRBV28 to TRBJ1-6; unclear D gene. The CDR3 runs 18 residues. Trimming took off 2 bases at V and 0 bases at J, with 14 bases between the two ends. The germline CDR1 and CDR2 sequences are MDHEN and SYDVKM. The CDR3: CASSLAFRDSSYNSPLHF. DNA of the CDR3: TGTGCCAGCAGTTTAGCGTTCCGGGATAGCTCCTATAATTCACCCCTCCACTTT.

V usage is TRBV5-6 and J usage is TRBJ1-1; 10 positions agree with TRBD1. The CDR3 is 14 amino acids. V was pared by 3 bases and J by 6 bases, with 5 bases of the junction left unmatched. Germline V gene data show CDR1 as SGHDT and CDR2 as YYEEEE. The CDR3 coding sequence is TGTGCCAGCAGCTCCCGGGACAGGGGACCTGAAGCTTTCTTT. Translated, it gives CASSSRDRGPEAFF.

The V gene is TRBV29-1, the J gene TRBJ2-2; TRBD2 aligns across 7 bases. There are 15 residues in the CDR3. J was trimmed by 4 bases and V by 3 bases; bases with no gene match: 8. The V gene's germline CDR1 is SQVTM and CDR2 ANQGSEA. The CDR3, as DNA: TGCAGCGTTGACCTTGCGGGAGACCCCACCGGGGAGCTGTTTTTT. Its protein product is CSVDLAGDPTGELFF.

V and J are TRBV15 and TRBJ1-5; TRBD1 is a possible D gene (6 bases). This CDR3 is built from 15 residues. The V gene's germline CDR1 is LNHNV and CDR2 YYDKDF (reference sequence). V lost 1 base to trimming and J lost 1 base, with 8 bases between them. CDR3 nucleotide sequence: TGTGCCACCAGCAGAGGGGACACCAGCAATCAGCCCCAGCATTTT. Amino acid sequence: CATSRGDTSNQPQHF.

V gene TRBV5-1 combines with J gene TRBJ1-6; D is possibly TRBD1 (5 bases). This CDR3 region has 14 residues. CDR1 and CDR2 from the germline V gene are SGHRS and YFSETQ. V was pared by 4 bases and J by 6 bases, with 11 bases between. The chain's CDR3 is CASSQQGFNSPLHF. In nucleotides, the CDR3 is TGCGCCAGCAGCCAGCAGGGATTTAATTCACCCCTCCACTTT.

In this sample, this clone turned up a few times. The genes are TRBV5-4 and TRBJ2-3; D gene uncertain. Trimming stripped 3 bases from V and 6 bases from J, with 8 bases between. This CDR3 is built from 12 residues. Germline CDR1 reads SGHNT; CDR2 reads YYREEE (reference sequence). CDR3 region: CASSSQSDTQYF. CDR3 in DNA: TGTGCCAGCAGCTCCCAGTCCGATACGCAGTATTTT.

V and J are TRBV5-1 and TRBJ2-7, with D tentatively TRBD1 (5 bases). Germline V gene sequence: CDR1 SGHRS, CDR2 YFSETQ. The V and J ends lost 0 bases and 6 bases respectively, with 10 bases between them. The CDR3 runs 13 residues. The CDR3 loop is CASSLGARAEQYF. In nucleotides, the CDR3 is TGCGCCAGCAGCTTGGGGGCCAGGGCCGAGCAGTACTTC.

V and J are TRBV6-6 and TRBJ1-1; unclear D gene. This CDR3 is 14 amino acids long. Trimming took 2 bases from V and 0 from J, leaving 7 bases between them. Germline assignment: CDR1 MNHNY and CDR2 SVGAGI (reference sequence). The CDR3 DNA follows: TGTGCCAGCAGTTACGCCACAGTGAACACTGAAGCTTTCTTT. It specifies CASSYATVNTEAFF.

The V and J genes are TRBV6-5 and TRBJ2-7; no clear D gene. This CDR3 is built from 14 residues. Germline values: CDR1 MNHEY, CDR2 SVGAGI. V was shortened by 3 bases and J by 0 bases, with 9 bases between the two germline ends. The CDR3 DNA follows: TGTGCCAGCAGTTATGGTGGCCCCTCCTACGAGCAGTACTTC. The encoded protein is CASSYGGPSYEQYF.

The V and J genes are TRBV18 and TRBJ2-7; 9 nucleotides align to TRBD1. The CDR3 totals 14 residues. After removal of 3 bases from V and 4 bases from J, the junction contained 4 bases not matched to a gene. Looked up from germline, CDR1 is KGHSH and CDR2 is LQKENI. CDR3 sequence reads: CASSPTQGAYEQYF. Here the CDR3 DNA reads TGTGCCAGCTCACCCACACAGGGGGCGTACGAGCAGTACTTC.

This chain joins TRBV5-4 and TRBJ2-5; 11 bases align to TRBD2. This CDR3 has 15 amino acids. V shed 4 bases, J shed 2 bases, and the junction held 4 bases outside the gene matches. CDR1 is SGHNT and CDR2 is YYREEE in the germline V gene (reference sequence). CDR3 in DNA: TGTGCCAGCAGCGCGGGGACTAGCGGTCAAGAGACCCAGTACTTC. Translation gives CASSAGTSGQETQYF.

CDR3 sequence reads: CATSTRQGTGNTIYF. DNA of the CDR3: TGTGCCACCAGCACCAGACAGGGGACTGGAAACACCATATATTTT. The gene calls are TRBV15 and TRBJ1-3; 8 nucleotides agree with TRBD1. The CDR3 runs to 15 residues. V lost 4 bases to trimming and J lost 2 bases; unmatched junction nucleotides: 4. Germline values: CDR1 LNHNV, CDR2 YYDKDF (reference sequence).

The J gene is TRBJ2-3, the V gene TRBV4-1, with a possible D match to TRBD2 (5 bases). The CDR3 has 15 amino acids. Germline V gene data show CDR1 as MGHRA and CDR2 as YSYEKL. V lost 0 bases and J 3 bases, leaving 10 bases between the germline ends. CDR3 protein: CASSQESGKTDTQYF. The DNA for the CDR3 is TGCGCCAGCAGCCAAGAGTCGGGAAAAACAGATACGCAGTATTTT.

The chain has TRBV2 and TRBJ2-7; tentative D call: TRBD1 (5 bases). V lost 7 bases and J 1 base, leaving 17 bases between the germline ends. Germline CDR1 reads SNHLY; CDR2 reads FYNNEI. This CDR3 region has 15 residues. CDR3 coding DNA: TGTGCCAGCATCCCTTCGTCGACAGCTTCCTACGAGCAGTACTTC. This sequence encodes CASIPSSTASYEQYF.

As DNA, the CDR3 is TGTGCCTGGGGTAGACGGGGAAATCAGCCCCAGCATTTT. Translation gives CAWGRRGNQPQHF. The chain joins TRBV30 to TRBJ1-5; D gene ambiguous. Germline lookup yields CDR1 GTSNPN and CDR2 SVGIG (reference sequence). This CDR3 spans 13 amino acids. Trimming removed 5 bases from V and 4 bases from J, with 12 bases in between. Drawing the rest from reference TRBV30 and TRBJ1-5, the complete variable domain is SQTIHQWPATLVQPVGSPLSLECTVEGTSNPNLYWYRQAAGRGLQLLFYSVGIGQISSEVPQNLSASRPQDRQFILSSKKLLLSDSGFYLCAWGRRGNQPQHFGDGTRLSIL.

V and J are TRBV5-1 and TRBJ1-1, with unresolved D. CDR1 and CDR2 from the germline V gene are SGHRS and YFSETQ. The CDR3 length is 14 residues. V lost 0 bases and J 5 bases, leaving 11 bases between the germline ends. DNA for the CDR3: TGCGCCAGCAGCTTGGACACCTCGGGAACTGAAGCTTTCTTT. Translating it yields CASSLDTSGTEAFF.

Only a few counts were recorded for this clone. V usage is TRBV27 and J usage is TRBJ2-7; no clear D gene. CDR3 size: 13 residues. Germline loops: CDR1 MNHEY, CDR2 SMNVEV (reference sequence). V dropped 6 bases and J dropped 6 bases, with 15 bases sitting between them. The CDR3 sequence is CASSRPGYLEQYF. CDR3 DNA sequence: TGTGCCAGCAGCCGTCCCGGTTACCTCGAGCAGTACTTC.

The chain links TRBV6-1 to TRBJ2-7; weak D call: TRBD2 (5 bases). The CDR3 length is 12 residues. The V end lost 6 bases, the J end lost 7 bases, and 13 bases lay between the germline ends. Germline loops: CDR1 MNHNS, CDR2 SASEGT. The CDR3 spells CASRTLSGEQYF. Here the CDR3 DNA reads TGTGCCAGCAGGACCTTAAGCGGTGAGCAGTACTTC.

The chain carries TRBV5-1 and TRBJ1-5; a weak D match, TRBD1 (5 bases). Germline CDR1 SGHRS, CDR2 YFSETQ. The CDR3 sequence is 14 residues long. The V end lost 0 bases, the J end lost 11 bases, and 15 bases lay between the germline ends. CDR3 residues: CASSLAAGMGAQHF. The CDR3 DNA sequence: TGCGCCAGCAGCTTGGCGGCGGGAATGGGGGCCCAGCATTTT.

Here the CDR3 DNA reads TGTGCCAGCAGTTTGATTCCCGGGACAGGGTCCTACGAGCAGTACTTC. This codes for CASSLIPGTGSYEQYF. V is TRBV28 and J is TRBJ2-7, with 9 bases fitting TRBD1. Germline V CDR1 and CDR2: MDHEN, SYDVKM. This CDR3 has 16 amino acids. V shed 3 bases and J 1 base; nucleotides not matched to a gene: 7.

The gene calls are TRBV27 and TRBJ1-5; tentatively, D is TRBD1 (5 bases). V lost 5 bases to trimming and J lost 0 bases, with 14 bases between them. Germline-derived CDR1 and CDR2 are MNHEY and SMNVEV (reference sequence). This CDR3 has 16 amino acids. In DNA form, the CDR3 reads TGTGCCAGCAGTCCCATGCGACAGTATAGCAATCAGCCCCAGCATTTT. Translated, it gives CASSPMRQYSNQPQHF.

This chain links TRBV11-3 with TRBJ2-3, with TRBD2 as a possible D gene (5 bases). V dropped 7 bases and J dropped 3 bases, with 11 bases sitting between them. The CDR3 extends over 13 amino acids. Germline CDR1 reads SGHNT; CDR2 reads YENEEA. CDR3 sequence: CASKDSQTDTQYF. The CDR3, as DNA: TGTGCCAGCAAGGACTCCCAGACAGATACGCAGTATTTT. The full variable domain, its missing parts supplied by reference TRBV11-3 and TRBJ2-3, is EAGVVQSPRYKIIEKKQPVAFWCNPISGHNTLYWYLQNLGQGPELLIRYENEEAVDDSQLPKDRFSAERLKGVDSTLKIQPAELGDSAVYLCASKDSQTDTQYFGPGTRLTVL.

This clone was seen a single time. The V and J genes are TRBV10-1 and TRBJ2-3; 7 bases map to TRBD2. V lost 3 bases to trimming and J lost 6 bases; unmatched junction nucleotides: 18. CDR3 length: 18 residues. The germline gives CDR1 WNHNN, CDR2 SYGVQD (reference sequence). CDR3 loop: CASSDPGGLAASWDTQYF. The DNA of the CDR3 is TGCGCCAGCAGTGACCCCGGCGGGCTAGCGGCATCGTGGGATACGCAGTATTTT.

The V gene is TRBV5-6, the J gene TRBJ1-1, with D possibly TRBD1 on 6 matching bases. V was clipped by 2 bases and J by 4 bases, with 24 bases between them. The germline V gene encodes CDR1 SGHDT and CDR2 YYEEEE. This CDR3 comprises 18 residues. CDR3 loop: CASSLRSRRGGRVTEAFF. The DNA for the CDR3 is TGTGCCAGCAGCTTACGCTCACGGAGAGGGGGAAGGGTCACTGAAGCTTTCTTT.

The chain has TRBV5-5 and TRBJ2-1, with 11 bases matching TRBD2. The CDR3 runs 14 residues. Germline loops: CDR1 SGHKS, CDR2 YYEKEE (reference sequence). The J segment lost 7 bases and the V segment lost 0 bases, leaving 0 bases of the junction unmatched. The CDR3 bases are TGTGCCAGCAGCTTGGCTAGCGGGAGGAATGAGCAGTTCTTC. Translation gives CASSLASGRNEQFF.

As DNA, the CDR3 is TGTGCCAGCAGCCTCAGGGGGGAGGCTGAAGCTTTCTTT. This codes for CASSLRGEAEAFF. The J gene is TRBJ1-1, the V gene TRBV7-3; 7 bases are shared with TRBD1. V lost 5 bases, J lost 6 bases, and 6 bases stayed unmatched. The CDR3 totals 13 residues. Per the germline V gene, CDR1 is SGHTA and CDR2 is FQGTGA. The variable domain in full, with the rest retrieved from reference TRBV7-3 and TRBJ1-1, is GAGVSQTPSNKVTEKGKYVELRCDPISGHTALYWYRQSLGQGPEFLIYFQGTGAADDSGLPNDRFFAVRPEGSVSTLKIQRTERGDSAVYLCASSLRGEAEAFFGQGTRLTVV.

This chain connects TRBV5-1 to TRBJ1-4; D is undetermined. Between the trimmed V and J ends, which lost 5 bases and 5 bases, there was a span of 10 bases. Germline V CDR1 and CDR2: SGHRS, YFSETQ. This CDR3 is built from 13 residues. CDR3 sequence reads: CASSTAQNEKLFF. DNA for the CDR3: TGCGCCAGCAGTACAGCACAAAATGAAAAACTGTTTTTT.

The chain employs TRBV25-1 and TRBJ1-4; 9 positions agree with TRBD1. Germline V CDR1 and CDR2: MGHDK, SYGVNS. CDR3 length equals 15 residues. V shed 6 bases, J shed 5 bases, and the junction held 7 bases outside the gene matches. The CDR3 DNA sequence: TGTGCCAGCAGGACGGGACAGGGTCGGAATGAAAAACTGTTTTTT. Translation gives CASRTGQGRNEKLFF.

This clone was recorded only once. V gene TRBV6-1 combines with J gene TRBJ2-1, with unresolved D. Between the trimmed V and J ends, which lost 0 bases and 0 bases, there was a span of 6 bases. There are 15 residues in the CDR3. Germline CDR1 MNHNS, CDR2 SASEGT. The DNA for the CDR3 is TGTGCCAGCAGTGAAGCAGCGAACTCCTACAATGAGCAGTTCTTC. It specifies CASSEAANSYNEQFF.

This clone was seen only once. The rearrangement links TRBV11-2 to TRBJ2-3; possibly TRBD2 for D (5 bases). The V and J ends lost 6 bases and 6 bases respectively, with 7 bases between them. CDR1 is SGHAT and CDR2 is FQNNGV in the germline V gene. The length of the CDR3 is 11 residues. CDR3 nucleotide sequence: TGTGCCAGCAGTCGGAGGGATACGCAGTATTTT. Protein: CASSRRDTQYF.

This clone has a handful of counts. The chain combines TRBV20-1 with TRBJ2-3; D unclear. V gave up 5 bases and J gave up 2 bases, with 5 bases separating them. This CDR3 contains 11 residues. Germline CDR1 and CDR2: DFQATT and SNEGSKA (reference sequence). CDR3 sequence reads: CSARITDTQYF. The CDR3 region has the DNA TGCAGTGCTCGTATCACAGATACGCAGTATTTT.

For this clone: The sample has other DNA sequences that encode this CDR3 too. V is TRBV5-1 and J is TRBJ2-1; 11 nucleotides agree with TRBD2. J gave up 3 bases and V 0 bases, and 2 bases lay outside the gene matches. This CDR3 comprises 16 residues. Looked up from germline, CDR1 is SGHRS and CDR2 is YFSETQ. The CDR3 region has the DNA TGCGCCAGCAGCTTGGCCGGGACTAGCGGCTACAATGAGCAGTTCTTC. Its protein product is CASSLAGTSGYNEQFF. Together with reference TRBV5-1 and TRBJ2-1, the CDR3 gives the full variable domain: KAGVTQTPRYLIKTRGQQVTLSCSPISGHRSVSWYQQTPGQGLQFLFEYFSETQRNKGNFPGRFSGRQFSNSRSEMNVSTLELGDSALYLCASSLAGTSGYNEQFFGPGTRLTVL.